Listed here are 25 T cell receptor beta chains from one sample, sequenced in a study of cytomegalovirus exposure and HLA in healthy donors. The PCR made use of 60 Vbeta and 13 Jbeta primers. Produced via immunoSEQ multiplex PCR; TCRdb's table is partial and in-frame only. The sample lists 70,000 to 75,000 clones; about 78% were seen once. Sequencing input: PBMCs. Receptors originate from a woman aged 40 to 50 in good health and CMV-seropositive.

CDR3 sequence (DNA): TGTGCCAGCAGCCCCCGGGGGGGGGCGAACACTGAAGCTTTCTTT. Its translation: CASSPRGGANTEAFF. The chain links TRBV14 to TRBJ1-1; a possible D gene is TRBD1 (6 bases). V was cut by 4 bases and J by 1 base, with 13 bases left in between. Per germline, CDR1 SGHDN and CDR2 FVKESK. There are 15 residues in the CDR3.

This clone was picked up a small number of times. The chain uses TRBV5-1 and TRBJ2-7, with a possible D match to TRBD1 (5 bases). The CDR3 totals 16 residues. Germline-derived CDR1 and CDR2 are SGHRS and YFSETQ. V lost 0 bases to trimming and J lost 6 bases, with 19 bases between them. The CDR3 loop is CASSLASATRAFEQYF. The CDR3 nucleotides are TGCGCCAGCAGCTTGGCCTCGGCTACCAGGGCTTTCGAGCAGTACTTC.

This sequence joins TRBV5-1 and TRBJ2-3; D uncertain. Trimming took off 4 bases at V and 2 bases at J, with 14 bases between the two ends. Germline CDR1 is SGHRS and CDR2 is YFSETQ. CDR3 length: 15 amino acids. CDR3 loop: CASSPPLYNTDTQYF. DNA of the CDR3: TGCGCCAGCAGCCCACCTCTCTATAACACAGATACGCAGTATTTT.

This clone was counted at least ten times. The V gene is TRBV6-6, the J gene TRBJ1-2; D unclear. The CDR3 sequence is 16 residues long. Trimming took 2 bases from V and 6 from J, leaving 19 bases between them. CDR1 and CDR2 from the germline V gene are MNHNY and SVGAGI (reference sequence). CDR3 in amino acids: CASSYPDGPGSDGYTF. For the CDR3, the DNA is TGTGCCAGCAGTTACCCTGACGGCCCCGGGTCTGATGGCTACACCTTC.

This chain connects TRBV6-1 to TRBJ1-5, with D possibly being TRBD1 (5 bases). Per the germline V gene, CDR1 is MNHNS and CDR2 is SASEGT. The V end was cut by 7 bases, the J end by 4 bases, with 11 bases between. There are 13 residues in the CDR3. The CDR3 DNA follows: TGTGCCAGCACCTTCGGGGGGAATCAGCCCCAGCATTTT. It translates to CASTFGGNQPQHF.

J is TRBJ1-6 and V is TRBV11-2, with 9 nucleotides matching TRBD1. J lost 10 bases, V lost 3 bases, and 4 bases had no gene match. CDR3 length: 14 amino acids. CDR1 and CDR2 from the germline V gene are SGHAT and FQNNGV. The CDR3: CASSFTGGQSPLHF. The CDR3 DNA follows: TGTGCCAGCAGCTTCACAGGGGGCCAGTCACCCCTCCACTTT.

V gene TRBV9 combines with J gene TRBJ1-2; 8 positions match TRBD1. The V and J ends lost 1 base and 4 bases, in that order; junction bases with no gene match: 3. CDR3 length: 14 residues. Germline V gives CDR1 SGDLS, CDR2 YYNGEE. The CDR3, as DNA: TGTGCCAGCAGCGTAACGACAGGGGCCTATGGCTACACCTTC. Translated, it gives CASSVTTGAYGYTF.

This chain joins TRBV6-4 and TRBJ1-4; a weak D match, TRBD1 (5 bases). The V and J ends lost 8 bases and 7 bases respectively, with 14 bases between them. The germline CDR1 and CDR2 sequences are MRHNA and SNTAGT. The CDR3 runs 13 residues. The CDR3 region is CASADSMGEKLFF. The CDR3 bases are TGTGCCAGCGCTGACAGTATGGGTGAAAAACTGTTTTTT.

The chain employs TRBV5-1 and TRBJ2-5; tentative D call: TRBD1 (7 bases). The CDR3 totals 17 residues. V shed 0 bases and J shed 1 base, with 16 bases lying between them. Germline assignment: CDR1 SGHRS and CDR2 YFSETQ. The DNA for the CDR3 is TGCGCCAGCAGCTTGGAGGGAGGACAGGCCATCCAAGAGACCCAGTACTTC. Encoded protein: CASSLEGGQAIQETQYF.

The chain carries TRBV7-9 and TRBJ1-1; tentative D call: TRBD1 (6 bases). Germline lookup yields CDR1 SEHNR and CDR2 FQNEAQ (reference sequence). CDR3 length equals 15 residues. Trimming removed 11 bases from V and 2 bases from J, with 21 bases in between. The CDR3 loop reads CAGGAGAGRNTEAFF. In nucleotides, the CDR3 is TGTGCCGGGGGGGCAGGGGCCGGGAGAAACACTGAAGCTTTCTTT.

The chain uses TRBV19 and TRBJ2-7; the D gene is possibly TRBD2 (5 bases). V lost 3 bases, J lost 1 base, and 10 bases lay in between. Germline V gene lookup returns CDR1 LNHDA and CDR2 SQIVND (reference sequence). This CDR3 comprises 14 residues. The CDR3 loop is CASSIGDRSYEQYF. The CDR3 coding sequence is TGTGCCAGTAGTATCGGGGATAGATCCTACGAGCAGTACTTC. The full variable domain, with the rest looked up from reference TRBV19 and TRBJ2-7, is DGGITQSPKYLFRKEGQNVTLSCEQNLNHDAMYWYRQDPGQGLRLIYYSQIVNDFQKGDIAEGYSVSREKKESFPLTVTSAQKNPTAFYLCASSIGDRSYEQYFGPGTRLTVT.

The chain carries TRBV5-6 and TRBJ2-5, with D perhaps matching TRBD1 (6 bases). The J call is uncertain, as TRBJ2-7 better fits the DNA end. This CDR3 spans 15 amino acids. CDR1 is SGHDT and CDR2 is YYEEEE in the germline V gene. In DNA, the CDR3 is TGTGCCAGCAGCCTCCGGTGGACAGCCTCCTACGAGCAGTACTTC. Translating gives CASSLRWTASYEQYF.

The V call is TRBV5-6, the J call TRBJ1-4; D not certain. CDR1 is SGHDT and CDR2 is YYEEEE in the germline V gene. The CDR3 length is 15 residues. V was shortened by 2 bases and J by 2 bases, with 10 bases between the two germline ends. The CDR3 reads CASSFYTSTNEKLFF. The CDR3 DNA reads as TGTGCCAGCAGCTTCTATACCTCCACTAATGAAAAACTGTTTTTT.

This clone was picked up one time. The V and J genes are TRBV5-6 and TRBJ1-3; D gene uncertain. Germline assignment: CDR1 SGHDT and CDR2 YYEEEE. This CDR3 is built from 15 residues. V was cut by 3 bases and J by 1 base, with 11 bases left in between. CDR3 nucleotides: TGTGCCAGCAGCTCTCCGACTGTTTCTGGAAACACCATATATTTT. Protein: CASSSPTVSGNTIYF. The variable domain in full, with the rest retrieved from reference TRBV5-6 and TRBJ1-3, is DAGVTQSPTHLIKTRGQQVTLRCSPKSGHDTVSWYQQALGQGPQFIFQYYEEEERQRGNFPDRFSGHQFPNYSSELNVNALLLGDSALYLCASSSPTVSGNTIYFGEGSWLTVV.

V and J are TRBV7-9 and TRBJ1-1; the D is unclear. Trimming removed 1 base from V and 11 bases from J, with 8 bases in between. This CDR3 is built from 11 residues. Germline CDR1 and CDR2: SEHNR and FQNEAQ (reference sequence). The CDR3 bases are TGTGCCAGCAGCTTAGGTCCAGTGGCTTTCTTT. Translated, it gives CASSLGPVAFF.

The DNA for the CDR3 is TGTGCCAGCAGTTACGCAGGGGCTGGCTACACCTTC. It codes for CASSYAGAGYTF. V is TRBV6-5 and J is TRBJ1-2, with D perhaps matching TRBD1 (6 bases). The ends were cut back, 2 bases at V and 7 bases at J, with 8 bases in the middle. The length of the CDR3 is 12 residues. CDR1 is MNHEY, CDR2 SVGAGI, per germline.

The genes are TRBV19 and TRBJ1-1, with D possibly TRBD1 on 6 matching bases. V was pared by 7 bases and J by 3 bases, with 18 bases between. In germline, CDR1 is LNHDA, CDR2 SQIVND (reference sequence). The CDR3 consists of 15 residues. The CDR3 sequence: CASTHRGAEDTEAFF. The CDR3 bases are TGTGCCAGTACCCACCGGGGGGCAGAGGACACTGAAGCTTTCTTT.

V is TRBV5-1 and J is TRBJ1-2, with a weak D call TRBD1 (5 bases). With 4 bases removed from V and 3 bases from J, the gap between germline ends came to 13 bases. CDR3 length equals 14 residues. Per the germline V gene, CDR1 is SGHRS and CDR2 is YFSETQ. Here the CDR3 DNA reads TGCGCCAGCAGCACCGGGACGGGAGACTATGGCTACACCTTC. It codes for CASSTGTGDYGYTF. The full variable domain, in which reference TRBV5-1 and TRBJ1-2 provide the parts outside the CDR3, is KAGVTQTPRYLIKTRGQQVTLSCSPISGHRSVSWYQQTPGQGLQFLFEYFSETQRNKGNFPGRFSGRQFSNSRSEMNVSTLELGDSALYLCASSTGTGDYGYTFGSGTRLTVV.

This clone has only a few counts. The chain recombines TRBV5-1 with TRBJ2-1; 9 bases agree with TRBD2. Germline trimming cut 0 bases from V and 8 bases from J; bases unmatched to any gene: 9. CDR3 length: 16 residues. CDR1 is SGHRS, CDR2 YFSETQ, per germline. CDR3 in amino acids: CASSLALAGNLDEQFF. CDR3 in DNA: TGCGCCAGCAGCTTGGCCCTAGCGGGGAATTTGGATGAGCAGTTCTTC.

This clone showed up just once. The gene calls are TRBV9 and TRBJ2-1; D is possibly TRBD2 (6 bases). V was clipped by 0 bases and J by 7 bases, with 14 bases between them. CDR1 is SGDLS, CDR2 YYNGEE, per germline. The CDR3 sequence is 15 residues long. CDR3 coding DNA: TGTGCCAGCAGCGTAGAACTAGCATTTGGGAATGAGCAGTTCTTC. Its translation: CASSVELAFGNEQFF.

The chain links TRBV5-1 to TRBJ1-6, with 9 bases lining up with TRBD1. Germline values: CDR1 SGHRS, CDR2 YFSETQ. V shed 4 bases and J 7 bases; nucleotides not matched to a gene: 9. The length of the CDR3 is 16 residues. In DNA, the CDR3 is TGCGCCAGCAGCGCTACGTCCGGGACAGGGAATTCACCCCTCCACTTT. It is translated as CASSATSGTGNSPLHF.

The chain couples TRBV7-7 to TRBJ2-5, with 8 bases aligning to TRBD2. Germline V gives CDR1 SSHAT, CDR2 FNYEAQ (reference sequence). The CDR3 totals 13 residues. This chain's CDR3 is CASGTGGQETQYF. For the CDR3, the DNA is TGTGCTAGCGGGACGGGGGGCCAAGAGACCCAGTACTTC.

The chain employs TRBV15 and TRBJ1-2; D not resolved. CDR3 length: 13 amino acids. Deletions cut 4 bases from V and 2 bases from J, with 8 bases between. Germline values: CDR1 LNHNV, CDR2 YYDKDF (reference sequence). The CDR3 DNA reads TGTGCCACCAGCACCGCCGGGAACTATGGCTACACCTTC. This translates into CATSTAGNYGYTF.

V usage is TRBV5-1 and J usage is TRBJ2-7; a weak D match, TRBD2 (7 bases). Trimming stripped 4 bases from V and 7 bases from J, with 15 bases between. Germline-derived CDR1 and CDR2 are SGHRS and YFSETQ. CDR3 size: 13 residues. CDR3 amino acids: CASSVRTAGEQYF. Here the CDR3 DNA reads TGCGCCAGCAGCGTGAGGACAGCGGGGGAGCAGTACTTC.

The chain combines TRBV7-9 with TRBJ1-3; D possibly corresponds to TRBD1 (6 bases). The length of the CDR3 is 15 residues. V shed 6 bases and J shed 0 bases, with 12 bases lying between them. Germline-derived CDR1 and CDR2 are SEHNR and FQNEAQ (reference sequence). For the CDR3, the DNA is TGTGCCAGCAGTTCGGACAGTTACTCTGGAAACACCATATATTTT. Its protein is CASSSDSYSGNTIYF.